These T cell receptor beta chains were read from a single sample in a study of shared clonotypes between healthy human individuals. TCRdb's table, derived via immunoSEQ multiplex PCR, lists solely in-frame clones and lacks some. The sample comprises around 2,100,000 clones, about 95% of which are singletons, and under 1.5% rests with the top ten. Material for sequencing was naive CD8+ T cells sorted from blood. The receptors were sampled from a man between 18 and 29 years old in good health. CDR3s include the opening cysteine and the closing phenylalanine or tryptophan. D genes are given only for firm matches. Expanded clones are given a class, and other clones once, few, many or no size at all.

clone_size	v_call	j_call	d_call	cdr3_nt	cdr3_aa
NA	TRBV9	TRBJ2-5	NA	TGTGCCAGCAGCGTTCAGGGAGGAGGACGAGAGACCCAGTACTTC	CASSVQGGGRETQYF
NA	TRBV5-4	TRBJ2-1	TRBD1	TGTGCCAGCAGCACGGACAGGGTGGTAGATGAGCAGTTCTTC	CASSTDRVVDEQFF
NA	TRBV10-2	TRBJ2-5	NA	TGCGCCAGCAGTGAGTCCCCCGGGATCTACGAAGAGACCCAGTACTTC	CASSESPGIYEETQYF
NA	TRBV5-4	TRBJ2-7	TRBD1	TGTGCCAGCAGTTCCCCCGGGGGACAGGGAGTTAACGAGCAGTACTTC	CASSSPGGQGVNEQYF
NA	TRBV30	TRBJ1-2	NA	TGTGCCTGGTTCCGGGGGGGCGCGTATGGCTACACCTTC	CAWFRGGAYGYTF
NA	TRBV5-6	TRBJ1-2	NA	TGTGCCAGCAGCCAAATGACCTGGAACTATGGCTACACCTTC	CASSQMTWNYGYTF
few	TRBV28	TRBJ2-7	NA	TGTGCCAGCACCATGGAGGCAGGCTCATACGAGCAGTACTTC	CASTMEAGSYEQYF
NA	TRBV6-5	TRBJ2-7	TRBD1	TGTGCCAGCAGCCCGGGACAGGGGATGCCGCGCGAGCAGTACTTC	CASSPGQGMPREQYF
NA	TRBV9	TRBJ1-1	TRBD1	TGTGCCAGCAGCGAGTTCGGGACAGGGACTAGCACTGAAGCTTTCTTT	CASSEFGTGTSTEAFF
NA	TRBV13	TRBJ1-6	TRBD1	TGTGCCAGCAGCTCAGGGGGCGTGTTGTCACCCCTCCACTTT	CASSSGGVLSPLHF
NA	TRBV5-6	TRBJ1-2	NA	TGTGCCAGCAGCTTGTCATATGGCTACACCTTC	CASSLSYGYTF
NA	TRBV7-2	TRBJ1-5	NA	TGTGCCAGCAGCACGTGGACAGACGATCAGCCCCAGCATTTT	CASSTWTDDQPQHF
NA	TRBV2	TRBJ2-5	NA	TGTGCCAGCAGTGAAGGTAGCCGTGAGACCCAGTACTTC	CASSEGSRETQYF
NA	TRBV10-2	TRBJ2-7	TRBD1	TGCGCCAGCATGGGGACAGGCTCCTACGAGCAGTACTTC	CASMGTGSYEQYF
NA	TRBV15	TRBJ2-7	NA	TGTGCCACCAGCCATGACATGTCCTACGAGCAGTACTTC	CATSHDMSYEQYF
once	TRBV7-9	TRBJ2-3	TRBD2	TGTGCCAGCAGCCGGGGGACTAGCCCAGGGGATACGCAGTATTTT	CASSRGTSPGDTQYF
NA	TRBV14	TRBJ1-2	NA	TGTGCCAGCAGCCTCACAGAACTCTATGGCTACACCTTC	CASSLTELYGYTF
NA	TRBV7-9	TRBJ2-5	NA	TGTGCCAGCAGCTCTCGGGACACCCGGGAGGAGACCCAGTACTTC	CASSSRDTREETQYF
NA	TRBV7-6	TRBJ2-5	NA	TGTGCCAGCAGCTTTGAACTGGACGGAGACCAAGAGACCCAGTACTTC	CASSFELDGDQETQYF
NA	TRBV4-3	TRBJ2-7	NA	TGCGCCAGCAGCCAAGGACTAGATTCGGGTTACGAGCAGTACTTC	CASSQGLDSGYEQYF
NA	TRBV5-8	TRBJ2-2	TRBD2	TGTGCCAGCAGCTTGTTGCGGGGGGCCGGGGAGCTGTTTTTT	CASSLLRGAGELFF
NA	TRBV19	TRBJ1-1	NA	TGTGCCAGTAGTATGTACGGGTGGCCTGAAGCTTTCTTT	CASSMYGWPEAFF
NA	TRBV10-3	TRBJ1-2	NA	TGTGCCATCAGTGATAGTCAGGGCCATGGCTACACCTTC	CAISDSQGHGYTF
NA	TRBV27	TRBJ2-3	NA	TGTGCCAGCAGTTTATTCGGTCGGCCCACAGATACGCAGTATTTT	CASSLFGRPTDTQYF
NA	TRBV7-9	TRBJ2-1	NA	TGTGCCAGCAGCTTAGTCCAGGGGCGGGATGAGCAGTTCTTC	CASSLVQGRDEQFF
NA	TRBV7-9	TRBJ2-3	NA	TGTGCCAGCAGCTTAAGGGGGGCCGCGTCAACAGATACGCAGTATTTT	CASSLRGAASTDTQYF
NA	TRBV7-2	TRBJ1-1	NA	TGTGCCAGCAGCCAAGGACACCTCTTCACTGAAGCTTTCTTT	CASSQGHLFTEAFF
NA	TRBV5-1	TRBJ2-7	NA	TGCGCCAGCAGCTTGAAGAGCTACGAGCAGTACTTC	CASSLKSYEQYF
NA	TRBV5-6	TRBJ1-2	TRBD1	TGTGCCAGCAGCTTGGCGGGGACAGAAACCTCTATGGGCTACACCTTC	CASSLAGTETSMGYTF
NA	TRBV6-6	TRBJ1-5	NA	TGTGCCAGCACCAGTGCGACGGGGCAGCCCCAGCATTTT	CASTSATGQPQHF
NA	TRBV6-5	TRBJ2-7	NA	TGTGCCAGCAGTTTCCGTGAGGGGGTTCGGTTGCAGTACTTC	CASSFREGVRLQYF
once	TRBV19	TRBJ1-2	NA	TGTGCCAGTGGGATAGGACCGGGGGATAGAGGCTACACCTTC	CASGIGPGDRGYTF
NA	TRBV5-6	TRBJ1-1	NA	TGTGCCAGCAGCTGGGACATGAACACTGAAGCTTTCTTT	CASSWDMNTEAFF
NA	TRBV19	TRBJ1-1	NA	TGTGCCAGTAGCCTAAATCGAGAGATGAACACTGAAGCTTTCTTT	CASSLNREMNTEAFF
NA	TRBV7-9	TRBJ2-7	TRBD1	TGTGCCAGCAGCTTAGGGGACAGTCCCAACGAGCAGTACTTC	CASSLGDSPNEQYF
NA	TRBV27	TRBJ2-7	NA	TGTGCCAGCAGTTTTACGGTTGGGAACGAGCAGTACTTC	CASSFTVGNEQYF
NA	TRBV27	TRBJ2-2	NA	TGTGCCAGCAGTTTATCCGCAGGGAACACCGGGGAGCTGTTTTTT	CASSLSAGNTGELFF